The clone carrying this T cell receptor beta chain has a handful of counts. This entry belongs to a study of blood T cell repertoires in COVID-19. As for the study in general: Samples taken during acute and convalescent COVID-19 were collected in the United States, Italy and Spain. Nucleic acid was either cDNA or gDNA, and it came from T cells, B-cell-depleted T cells, or PBMCs.

There are 16 residues in the CDR3. Trimming removed 4 bases from V and 5 bases from J; junction bases left unmatched: 8. The germline gives CDR1 SGDLS, CDR2 YYNGEE. Enrollment of patients from Seattle took place during active infection, with longitudinal follow-up. As handled by the study authors: Reference gene primer amplification gave estimated nucleated cell counts. Profiling relied on immunoSEQ multiplex PCR, and the TCRdb table lists in-frame clones only, not all of them. V and J calls and clone size come straight from that table; D and trimming were deduced from the DNA. The table records about 130,000 clones, roughly four fifths of them present only once.

The origin of this receptor is a young man with COVID-19, enrolled during active disease. The sample taken for sequencing was peripheral blood. The chain has TRBV9 and TRBJ2-3; TRBD2 matches 12 bases. Here the CDR3 reads CASSQGLAGGRDTQYF. The DNA of the CDR3 is TGTGCCAGCAGCCAGGGGCTAGCGGGGGGGAGAGATACGCAGTATTTT.